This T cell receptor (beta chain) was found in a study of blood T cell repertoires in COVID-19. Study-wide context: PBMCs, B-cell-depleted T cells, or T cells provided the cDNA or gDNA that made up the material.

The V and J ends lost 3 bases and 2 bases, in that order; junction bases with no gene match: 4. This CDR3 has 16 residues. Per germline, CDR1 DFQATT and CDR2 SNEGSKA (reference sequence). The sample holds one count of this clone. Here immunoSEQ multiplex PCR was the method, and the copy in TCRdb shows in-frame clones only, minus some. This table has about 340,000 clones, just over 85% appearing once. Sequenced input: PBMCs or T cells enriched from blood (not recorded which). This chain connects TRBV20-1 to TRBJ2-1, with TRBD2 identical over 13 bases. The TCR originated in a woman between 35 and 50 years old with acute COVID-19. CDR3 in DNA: TGCAGTGCTAGTTATGGGACTAGCGGGACCTACAATGAGCAGTTCTTC. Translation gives CSASYGTSGTYNEQFF.